This TCR beta chain originates from a study of T cell repertoires in cytomegalovirus infection. Study-wide context: A matching HLA type, together with CMV infection, was signaled by public TCR beta signatures. Points from the study as a whole: People with CMV and the relevant HLA were identified by cumulative public TCR beta family frequency. HLA-C-restricted CMV-specific TCR beta clonotypes were dominant in the ex vivo response.

As to this clonotype: Its antigen is undetermined.

From the reads, TCRdb called clonotypes with MiXCR, one entry per CDR3 protein. The repertoire consists of roughly 760,000 distinct CDR3 sequences, with roughly 35% occurring once and the leading ten covering around 2.8%. Specimen: PBMCs. This clonotype originated in a human donor in good health (CMV status not recorded). Some clones in this sample may be carry-over from other donors' samples.

CDR3 amino acids: CASSPQGSWNSPLHF. Here the CDR3 DNA reads TGTGCCAGCAGTCCCCAGGGAAGTTGGAATTCACCCCTCCACTTT. This chain connects TRBV12-3 or TRBV12-4 to TRBJ1-6; maybe TRBD1 (5 bases). This CDR3 comprises 15 residues. V was shortened by 5 bases and J by 7 bases, with 15 bases between the two germline ends.